The 24 T cell receptor beta chains below come from one sample, sequenced in a study of shared clonotypes between healthy human individuals. TCRdb's table, derived via immunoSEQ multiplex PCR, lists solely in-frame clones and lacks some. The sample records some 2.3 million clones, approximately 93% being singletons. The sample was naive CD4+ T cells from PBMCs. The subset was: CD45RA+ positively selected. These TCRs come from a man between 18 and 29 years old in good health. Some clones in this sample may be carry-over from other donors' samples.

As for this clone: Other DNA sequences in the same sample also yield this CDR3. This chain links TRBV10-3 with TRBJ1-1; the match to TRBD1 covers 7 bases. Germline CDR1 ENHRY, CDR2 SYGVKD. V lost 6 bases, J lost 5 bases, and 3 bases stayed unmatched. This CDR3 has 12 residues. The CDR3 reads CAISQGGTEAFF. CDR3 bases: TGTGCCATCAGCCAGGGGGGGACTGAAGCTTTCTTT.

This chain joins TRBV6-5 and TRBJ2-7; 9 bases fit TRBD1. There are 15 residues in the CDR3. CDR1 is MNHEY, CDR2 SVGAGI, per germline. With 6 bases clipped from V and 3 bases from J, the junction kept 9 bases outside the gene matches. The CDR3 region has the DNA TGTGCCAGCAGGGAGGAAGGGACAGGGAACTACGAGCAGTACTTC. This gives the protein CASREEGTGNYEQYF.

The chain combines TRBV28 with TRBJ1-2, with a possible D match to TRBD1 (5 bases). The CDR3 length is 17 residues. The V gene's germline CDR1 is MDHEN and CDR2 SYDVKM. The V end lost 3 bases, the J end lost 4 bases, and 21 bases lay between the germline ends. In nucleotides, the CDR3 is TGTGCCAGCAGTTTCGAGTGGTCCAGGCAGGGCTCCTATGGCTACACCTTC. Translating gives CASSFEWSRQGSYGYTF.

CDR3: CASSRALANSYNEQFF. The CDR3 nucleotides are TGTGCCAGCAGCCGAGCACTAGCGAACTCCTACAATGAGCAGTTCTTC. The chain joins TRBV7-9 to TRBJ2-1, with 7 positions matching TRBD2. The CDR3 covers 16 residues. V was clipped by 5 bases and J by 0 bases; unmatched bases: 7. CDR1 and CDR2 from the germline V gene are SEHNR and FQNEAQ (reference sequence).

The rearrangement uses TRBV6-5 and TRBJ2-1; the match to TRBD1 covers 7 bases. Trimming removed 2 bases from V and 1 base from J; junction bases left unmatched: 2. The germline gives CDR1 MNHEY, CDR2 SVGAGI. This CDR3 is 15 amino acids long. The CDR3 loop reads CASSYDRDSYNEQFF. DNA of the CDR3: TGTGCCAGCAGTTACGACAGGGATTCCTACAATGAGCAGTTCTTC.

The rearrangement links TRBV7-2 to TRBJ2-2; perhaps TRBD1 as D (6 bases). The CDR3 consists of 15 residues. V lost 6 bases and J 4 bases, leaving 15 bases between the germline ends. CDR1 SGHTA and CDR2 FQGNSA come from the germline V gene. CDR3 sequence: CASRLQGWSTGELFF. The CDR3 nucleotides are TGTGCCAGCAGGTTACAGGGCTGGAGCACCGGGGAGCTGTTTTTT. Based on the CDR3 plus reference TRBV7-2 and TRBJ2-2, the full variable domain is GAGVSQSPSNKVTEKGKDVELRCDPISGHTALYWYRQSLGQGLEFLIYFQGNSAPDKSGLPSDRFSAERTGGSVSTLTIQRTQQEDSAVYLCASRLQGWSTGELFFGEGSRLTVL.

Notes on this clone: The sample holds other DNA sequences that translate to the same CDR3. The V gene is TRBV28, the J gene TRBJ2-3, with 9 nucleotides matching TRBD1. The CDR3 runs to 15 residues. From germline, CDR1 is MDHEN and CDR2 SYDVKM. J gave up 0 bases and V 2 bases, and 0 bases lay outside the gene matches. Here the CDR3 DNA reads TGTGCCAGCAGTTTAGGGACAGGGAGCACAGATACGCAGTATTTT. Translation: CASSLGTGSTDTQYF.

V gene TRBV27 combines with J gene TRBJ1-5; D possibly corresponds to TRBD1 (5 bases). CDR1 is MNHEY and CDR2 is SMNVEV in the germline V gene (reference sequence). Trimming pared 5 bases from V and 5 bases from J, leaving 16 bases between. The CDR3 covers 15 residues. CDR3 sequence reads: CASSRKPTDYQPQHF. The CDR3 DNA reads as TGTGCCAGCAGTAGGAAACCGACAGATTATCAGCCCCAGCATTTT.

As for this clone: Other DNA sequences of this sample code for an identical CDR3. The chain employs TRBV7-2 and TRBJ2-7; D gene ambiguous. V was clipped by 3 bases and J by 3 bases, with 3 bases between them. The CDR3 has 11 residues. Germline V gene lookup returns CDR1 SGHTA and CDR2 FQGNSA. The CDR3: CASSLNYEQYF. The CDR3 nucleotides are TGTGCCAGCAGCTTGAACTACGAGCAGTACTTC.

This chain uses TRBV5-4 with TRBJ2-1; TRBD2 aligns across 8 bases. The CDR3 covers 12 residues. The junction had 2 bases not matched to a gene; V was cut back by 4 bases and J by 8 bases. Looked up from germline, CDR1 is SGHNT and CDR2 is YYREEE (reference sequence). CDR3 sequence reads: CASSTGGHEQFF. The CDR3 DNA sequence: TGTGCCAGCAGCACGGGAGGGCATGAGCAGTTCTTC.

About this clone: This same CDR3 is encoded by further DNA sequences in the sample. This rearrangement joins TRBV18 to TRBJ2-1; D possibly corresponds to TRBD2 (6 bases). V dropped 0 bases and J dropped 8 bases, with 11 bases sitting between them. Germline V gene data show CDR1 as KGHSH and CDR2 as LQKENI. The CDR3 totals 14 residues. CDR3 sequence (DNA): TGTGCCAGCTCACCACCACCCGGGGGATATGAGCAGTTCTTC. Its protein product is CASSPPPGGYEQFF.

V is TRBV4-1 and J is TRBJ2-1, with 12 nucleotides matching TRBD2. J gave up 1 base and V 1 base, and 5 bases lay outside the gene matches. Germline V lookup: CDR1 MGHRA, CDR2 YSYEKL. This CDR3 is 18 amino acids long. CDR3 region: CASSQGLAGVLSYNEQFF. In nucleotides, the CDR3 is TGCGCCAGCAGCCAAGGACTAGCGGGAGTACTATCCTACAATGAGCAGTTCTTC.

The chain links TRBV15 to TRBJ2-3; perhaps D is TRBD1 or TRBD2 (5 bases each). This CDR3 is 13 amino acids long. The V and J ends lost 9 bases and 2 bases respectively, with 12 bases between them. Germline CDR1 LNHNV, CDR2 YYDKDF (reference sequence). The CDR3 region is CATGKGTTDTQYF. The CDR3, as DNA: TGTGCCACAGGGAAAGGGACCACAGATACGCAGTATTTT. The whole variable domain, filled in from reference TRBV15 and TRBJ2-3, reads DAMVIQNPRYQVTQFGKPVTLSCSQTLNHNVMYWYQQKSSQAPKLLFHYYDKDFNNEADTPDNFQSRRPNTSFCFLDIRSPGLGDTAMYLCATGKGTTDTQYFGPGTRLTVL.

The count of this clone is one. This chain joins TRBV9 and TRBJ2-2; D is undetermined. The length of the CDR3 is 15 residues. Germline lookup yields CDR1 SGDLS and CDR2 YYNGEE. Trimming removed 2 bases from V and 4 bases from J, with 12 bases in between. CDR3 loop: CASSVSASTTGELFF. CDR3 bases: TGTGCCAGCAGCGTTTCGGCCAGTACCACCGGGGAGCTGTTTTTT.

This chain connects TRBV28 to TRBJ1-3; 7 bases map to TRBD1. The CDR3 runs 15 residues. Looked up from germline, CDR1 is MDHEN and CDR2 is SYDVKM. V trimming: 2 bases; J trimming: 4 bases; junction bases outside the gene matches: 5. Written as DNA, the CDR3 is TGTGCCAGCAGTTTAAGTCGACAGGGAGGAAACACCATATATTTT. Translating it yields CASSLSRQGGNTIYF. Looking up the rest from reference TRBV28 and TRBJ1-3 gives the full variable domain: DVKVTQSSRYLVKRTGEKVFLECVQDMDHENMFWYRQDPGLGLRLIYFSYDVKMKEKGDIPEGYSVSREKKERFSLILESASTNQTSMYLCASSLSRQGGNTIYFGEGSWLTVV.

This sequence joins TRBV10-1 and TRBJ2-7; D possibly corresponds to TRBD1 (6 bases). The length of the CDR3 is 11 residues. Germline CDR1 reads WNHNN; CDR2 reads SYGVQD (reference sequence). The CDR3 DNA reads TGCGCAGGGGGTCCTAGAAACGAGCAGTACTTC. Translating gives CAGGPRNEQYF.

In its sample, this clone was seen once. This chain connects TRBV11-2 to TRBJ2-7, with a weak D call TRBD2 (5 bases). The V end was cut by 8 bases, the J end by 3 bases, with 20 bases between. CDR3 length: 15 residues. Germline V gene lookup returns CDR1 SGHAT and CDR2 FQNNGV. CDR3 loop: CASSLNLLGDYEQYF. CDR3 nucleotides: TGTGCCAGCTCCCTAAATTTACTAGGAGACTACGAGCAGTACTTC.

The chain recombines TRBV18 with TRBJ2-2; 7 bases line up with TRBD2. The V gene end was trimmed by 4 bases and the J gene end by 3 bases; junction bases not matched to a gene: 5. The germline CDR1 and CDR2 sequences are KGHSH and LQKENI. The CDR3 is made up of 15 amino acids. The CDR3 reads CASSLTGGDTGELFF. CDR3 in DNA: TGTGCCAGCTCACTTACGGGAGGTGACACCGGGGAGCTGTTTTTT.

This clone was seen a single time. The V call is TRBV6-1, the J call TRBJ1-4, with D maybe TRBD1 (5 bases). The CDR3 consists of 15 residues. Germline V gene sequence: CDR1 MNHNS, CDR2 SASEGT. Trimming cost V 8 bases and J 2 bases, with 15 bases left between them. DNA of the CDR3: TGTGCCAGCGGGCGGGGGGTGCGGACTAATGAAAAACTGTTTTTT. Translation: CASGRGVRTNEKLFF.

The V and J genes are TRBV27 and TRBJ2-7; TRBD1 or TRBD2 may be the D gene (5 bases each). V dropped 5 bases and J dropped 7 bases, with 15 bases sitting between them. The CDR3 consists of 13 residues. Per the germline V gene, CDR1 is MNHEY and CDR2 is SMNVEV (reference sequence). CDR3 loop: CASSLLGTPEQYF. The DNA for the CDR3 is TGTGCCAGCAGTCTCCTAGGGACCCCAGAGCAGTACTTC.

The chain is built from TRBV5-3 and TRBJ2-3; 8 bases are a match to TRBD2. TRBV5-3 is annotated as an ORF whose role is uncertain. The CDR3 consists of 15 residues. The trim removed 4 bases at V and 6 bases at J, leaving 10 bases unmatched. The CDR3 is CARSPGLACFDTQYF. The DNA of the CDR3 is TGTGCCAGAAGCCCAGGACTAGCCTGTTTCGATACGCAGTATTTT.

V usage is TRBV5-1 and J usage is TRBJ2-7, with unresolved D. Trimming stripped 4 bases from V and 0 bases from J, with 14 bases between. The germline CDR1 and CDR2 sequences are SGHRS and YFSETQ. The CDR3 runs 15 residues. The CDR3 DNA sequence: TGCGCCAGCAGCCCCCGCCCGGGTCTCTCCTACGAGCAGTACTTC. As protein: CASSPRPGLSYEQYF.

V and J are TRBV2 and TRBJ2-7, with 12 bases fitting TRBD2. V gave up 4 bases and J gave up 7 bases; unmatched junction bases: 2. This CDR3 is built from 13 residues. Germline assignment: CDR1 SNHLY and CDR2 FYNNEI. The CDR3 region is CASSGGLAGEQYF. The CDR3 DNA is TGTGCCAGCAGTGGAGGACTAGCGGGGGAGCAGTACTTC.

The chain uses TRBV6-1 and TRBJ1-2; no firm D call. Germline V gene data show CDR1 as MNHNS and CDR2 as SASEGT. The CDR3 has 14 residues. V shed 1 base and J shed 5 bases, with 11 bases lying between them. This chain's CDR3 is CASSEVWAEYGYTF. The CDR3 nucleotides read TGTGCCAGCAGTGAAGTGTGGGCGGAATATGGCTACACCTTC.